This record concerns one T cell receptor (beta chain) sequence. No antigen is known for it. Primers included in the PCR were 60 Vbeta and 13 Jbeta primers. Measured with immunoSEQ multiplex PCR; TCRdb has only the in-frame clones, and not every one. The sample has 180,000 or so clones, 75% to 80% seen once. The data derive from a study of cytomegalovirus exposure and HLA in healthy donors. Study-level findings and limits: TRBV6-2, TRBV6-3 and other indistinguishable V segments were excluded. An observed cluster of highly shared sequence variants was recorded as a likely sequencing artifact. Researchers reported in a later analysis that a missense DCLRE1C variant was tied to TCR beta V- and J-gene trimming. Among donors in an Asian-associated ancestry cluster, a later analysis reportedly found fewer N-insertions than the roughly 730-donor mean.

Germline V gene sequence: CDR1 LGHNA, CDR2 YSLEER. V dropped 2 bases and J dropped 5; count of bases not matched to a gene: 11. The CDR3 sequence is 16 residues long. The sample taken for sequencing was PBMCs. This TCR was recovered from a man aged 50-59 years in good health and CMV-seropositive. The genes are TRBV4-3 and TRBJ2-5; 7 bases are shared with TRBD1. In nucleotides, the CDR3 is TGCGCCAGCAGCCAACTCCAACACGACAGGGAGGAGACCCAGTACTTC. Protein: CASSQLQHDREETQYF.